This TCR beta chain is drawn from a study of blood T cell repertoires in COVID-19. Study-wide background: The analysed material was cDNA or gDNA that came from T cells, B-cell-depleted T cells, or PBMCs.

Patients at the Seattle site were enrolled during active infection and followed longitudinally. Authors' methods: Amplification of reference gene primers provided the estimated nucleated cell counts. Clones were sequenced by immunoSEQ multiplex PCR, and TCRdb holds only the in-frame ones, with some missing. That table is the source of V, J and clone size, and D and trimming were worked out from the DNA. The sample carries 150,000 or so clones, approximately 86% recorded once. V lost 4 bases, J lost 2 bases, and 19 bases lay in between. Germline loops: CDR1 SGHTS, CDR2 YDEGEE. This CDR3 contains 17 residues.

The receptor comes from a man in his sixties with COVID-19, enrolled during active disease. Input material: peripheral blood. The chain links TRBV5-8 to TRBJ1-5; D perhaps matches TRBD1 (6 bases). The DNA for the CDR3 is TGTGCCAGCAGCCGAAACCAACAGGGAATGGGCAATCAGCCCCAGCATTTT. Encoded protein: CASSRNQQGMGNQPQHF.